This T cell receptor (beta chain) was identified in a study of blood T cells in healthy people across ages. Whole-study findings and limits: Shifts in expanded clonotypes may have been confounded by donor CMV status, which was unknown. Naive T cell percentage showed a strong correlation with TCR beta diversity. The diversity estimates, figures obtained from one million T cells, were considered underestimates.

CDR1 is ENHRY and CDR2 is SYGVKD in the germline V gene. CDR3 length: 12 residues. Primers used in a second PCR of about 7 to 11 cycles were a sample-barcoded 5' primer and a J-beta primer mix. From the 5' RACE reads, TCRdb called clonotypes with MiXCR, one entry per CDR3 protein. The sample consists of around 1.7 million distinct CDR3 sequences, roughly 28% of them appearing once. Worth noting for this clonotype: Its cognate antigen is unknown. This clone may be a read error of a much larger clone one base away.

Donors gave 8 to 10 milliliters of peripheral blood apiece. Specimen: blood. The rearrangement uses TRBV10-3 and TRBJ2-7, with D perhaps TRBD2 (5 bases). The J call is doubtful: the DNA matches TRBJ2-5 better. This clonotype was sampled from a woman under 40 in good health. The CDR3 DNA is TGTGCCGTCAGTGGAGGTCCTGTGACCCAGTACTTC. Translating it yields CAVSGGPVTQYF.